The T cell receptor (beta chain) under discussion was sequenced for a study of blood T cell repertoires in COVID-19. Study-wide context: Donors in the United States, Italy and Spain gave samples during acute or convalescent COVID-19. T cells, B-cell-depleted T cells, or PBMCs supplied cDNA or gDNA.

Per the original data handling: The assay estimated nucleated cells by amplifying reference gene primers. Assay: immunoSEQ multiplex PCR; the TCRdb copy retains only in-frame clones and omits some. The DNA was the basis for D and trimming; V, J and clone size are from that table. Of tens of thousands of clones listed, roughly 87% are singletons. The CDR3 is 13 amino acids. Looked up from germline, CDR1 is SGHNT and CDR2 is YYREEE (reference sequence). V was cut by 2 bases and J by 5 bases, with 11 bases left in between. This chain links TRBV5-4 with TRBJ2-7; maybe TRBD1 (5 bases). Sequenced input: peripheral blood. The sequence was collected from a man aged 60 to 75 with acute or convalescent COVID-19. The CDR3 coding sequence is TGTGCCAGCAGCTTCCAGGGTACGCACGAGCAGTACTTC. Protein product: CASSFQGTHEQYF.